This TCR beta chain originates from a study of shared clonotypes between healthy human individuals. Naive CD8 cells lacked CD45RO and underwent positive selection for CCR7, leaving out terminally differentiated effector memory CD45RA+ cells. Study-wide points: The naive CD4 repertoires of a few donors were compared, and around 4.9% of clonotypes were shared.

A remark on this clone: The antigen is undetermined.

The protocol was immunoSEQ multiplex PCR, while the TCRdb copy is restricted to in-frame clones and leaves out a portion. The table records under 1 million clones, more than 85% of them present only once. The TCR sequence derives from a man younger than 40 in good health. The source material was naive CD8+ T cells sorted from blood.

CDR3 region: CASRGKPLLGTQYF. CDR3 in DNA: TGTGCCAGCAGGGGGAAACCGCTCTTAGGGACCCAGTACTTC. The V and J genes are TRBV27 and TRBJ2-5, with D uncertain. CDR3 length equals 14 residues. Germline V gives CDR1 MNHEY, CDR2 SMNVEV (reference sequence). Trimming stripped 6 bases from V and 7 bases from J, with 18 bases between.